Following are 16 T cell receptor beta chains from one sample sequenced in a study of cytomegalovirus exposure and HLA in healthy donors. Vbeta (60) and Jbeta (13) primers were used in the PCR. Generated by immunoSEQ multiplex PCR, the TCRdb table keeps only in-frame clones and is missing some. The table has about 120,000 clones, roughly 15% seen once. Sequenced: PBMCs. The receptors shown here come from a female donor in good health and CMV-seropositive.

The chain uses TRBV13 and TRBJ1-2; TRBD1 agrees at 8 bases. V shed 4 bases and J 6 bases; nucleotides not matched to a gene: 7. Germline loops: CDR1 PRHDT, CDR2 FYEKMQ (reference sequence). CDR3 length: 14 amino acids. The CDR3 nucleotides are TGTGCCAGCAGCTACTCCGACAGGGGAGATGGCTACACCTTC. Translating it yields CASSYSDRGDGYTF.

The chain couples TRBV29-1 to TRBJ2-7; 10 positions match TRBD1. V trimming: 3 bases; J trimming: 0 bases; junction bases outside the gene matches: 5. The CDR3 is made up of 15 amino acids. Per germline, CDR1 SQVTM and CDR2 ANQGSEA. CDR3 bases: TGCAGCGTTGAGTGGGACAGGGGCCTCTCCTACGAGCAGTACTTC. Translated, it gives CSVEWDRGLSYEQYF.

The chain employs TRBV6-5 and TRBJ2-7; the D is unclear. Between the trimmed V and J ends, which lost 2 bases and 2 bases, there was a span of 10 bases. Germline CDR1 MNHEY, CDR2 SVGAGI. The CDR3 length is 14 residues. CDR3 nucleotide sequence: TGTGCCAGCAGTTACCAAGCGTCCCCCTACGAGCAGTACTTC. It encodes CASSYQASPYEQYF.

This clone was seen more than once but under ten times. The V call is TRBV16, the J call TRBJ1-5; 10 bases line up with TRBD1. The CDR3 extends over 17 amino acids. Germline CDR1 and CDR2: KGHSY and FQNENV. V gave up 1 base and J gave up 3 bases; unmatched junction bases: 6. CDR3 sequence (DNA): TGTGCCAGCAGCCAATTGGGACAGGGGTCGACCAATCAGCCCCAGCATTTT. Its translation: CASSQLGQGSTNQPQHF.

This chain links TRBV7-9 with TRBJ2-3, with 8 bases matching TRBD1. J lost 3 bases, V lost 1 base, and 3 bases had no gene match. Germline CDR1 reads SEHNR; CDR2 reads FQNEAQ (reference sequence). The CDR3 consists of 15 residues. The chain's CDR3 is CASSLGRGRTDTQYF. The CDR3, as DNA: TGTGCCAGCAGCTTAGGCAGGGGGCGGACAGATACGCAGTATTTT. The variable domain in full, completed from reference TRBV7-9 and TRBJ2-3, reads DTGVSQNPRHKITKRGQNVTFRCDPISEHNRLYWYRQTLGQGPEFLTYFQNEAQLEKSRLLSDRFSAERPKGSFSTLEIQRTEQGDSAMYLCASSLGRGRTDTQYFGPGTRLTVL.

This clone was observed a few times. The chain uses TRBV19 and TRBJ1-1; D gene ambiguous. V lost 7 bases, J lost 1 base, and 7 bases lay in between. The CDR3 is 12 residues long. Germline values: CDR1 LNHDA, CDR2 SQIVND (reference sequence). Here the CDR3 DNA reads TGTGCCAGTAATTTCAGGAACACTGAAGCTTTCTTT. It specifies CASNFRNTEAFF.

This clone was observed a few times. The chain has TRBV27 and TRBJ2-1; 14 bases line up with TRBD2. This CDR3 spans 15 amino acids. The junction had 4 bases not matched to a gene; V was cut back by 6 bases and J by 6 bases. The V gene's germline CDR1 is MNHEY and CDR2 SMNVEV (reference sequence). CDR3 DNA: TGTGCCAGCAGACAAGGACTAGCGGGAGGCAATGAGCAGTTCTTC. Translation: CASRQGLAGGNEQFF.

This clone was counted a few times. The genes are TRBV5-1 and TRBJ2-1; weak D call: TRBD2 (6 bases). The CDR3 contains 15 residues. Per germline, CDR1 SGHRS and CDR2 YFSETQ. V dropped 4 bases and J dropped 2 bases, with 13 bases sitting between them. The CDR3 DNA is TGCGCCAGCAGCGTCACTAGCCCTGCCTACAATGAGCAGTTCTTC. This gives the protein CASSVTSPAYNEQFF.

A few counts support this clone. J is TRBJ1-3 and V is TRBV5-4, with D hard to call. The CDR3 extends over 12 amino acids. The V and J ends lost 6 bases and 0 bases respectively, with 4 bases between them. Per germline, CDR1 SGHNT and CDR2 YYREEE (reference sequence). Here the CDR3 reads CASTSSGNTIYF. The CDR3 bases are TGTGCCAGCACGAGCTCTGGAAACACCATATATTTT.

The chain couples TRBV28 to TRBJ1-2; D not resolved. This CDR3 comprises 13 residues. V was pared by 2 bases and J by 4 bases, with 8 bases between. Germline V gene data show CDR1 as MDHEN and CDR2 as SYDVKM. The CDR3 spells CASSLLVVYGYTF. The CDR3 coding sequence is TGTGCCAGCAGTTTACTTGTCGTCTATGGCTACACCTTC.

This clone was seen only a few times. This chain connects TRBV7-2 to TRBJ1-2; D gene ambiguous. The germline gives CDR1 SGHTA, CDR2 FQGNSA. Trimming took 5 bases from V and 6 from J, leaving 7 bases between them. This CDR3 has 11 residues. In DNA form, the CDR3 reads TGTGCCAGCAGCCAAAGAGATGGCTACACCTTC. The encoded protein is CASSQRDGYTF.

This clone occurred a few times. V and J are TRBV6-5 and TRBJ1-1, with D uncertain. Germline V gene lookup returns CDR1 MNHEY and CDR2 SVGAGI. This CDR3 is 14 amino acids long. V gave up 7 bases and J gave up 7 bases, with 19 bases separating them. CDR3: CASTPESGSGEAFF. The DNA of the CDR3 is TGTGCCAGCACCCCGGAGTCCGGGTCGGGTGAAGCTTTCTTT.

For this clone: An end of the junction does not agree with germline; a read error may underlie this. CDR3 nucleotides: TGTGCCACCAGCACTCTAGCGGGAGCAGTCTACAATGCGCAGTTCTTC. Protein: CATSTLAGAVYNAQFF. The chain links TRBV15 to TRBJ2-1, with TRBD2 matching 10 bases. The CDR3 loop spans 16 amino acids. Germline lookup yields CDR1 LNHNV and CDR2 YYDKDF (reference sequence).

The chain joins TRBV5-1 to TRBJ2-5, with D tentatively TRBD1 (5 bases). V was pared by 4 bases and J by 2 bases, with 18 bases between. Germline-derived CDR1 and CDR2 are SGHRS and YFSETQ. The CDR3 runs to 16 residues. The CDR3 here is CASSTNYRNRQETQYF. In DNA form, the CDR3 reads TGCGCCAGCAGCACCAACTATCGGAACAGGCAAGAGACCCAGTACTTC.

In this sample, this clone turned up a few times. The CDR3 here is CASSERYDGGANYGYTF. The CDR3 bases are TGTGCCAGCAGTGAGCGATACGATGGAGGGGCCAACTATGGCTACACCTTC. The V gene is TRBV6-1, the J gene TRBJ1-2, with D tentatively TRBD1 (5 bases). V was pared by 3 bases and J by 2 bases, with 19 bases between. The CDR3 runs to 17 residues. Per the germline V gene, CDR1 is MNHNS and CDR2 is SASEGT.

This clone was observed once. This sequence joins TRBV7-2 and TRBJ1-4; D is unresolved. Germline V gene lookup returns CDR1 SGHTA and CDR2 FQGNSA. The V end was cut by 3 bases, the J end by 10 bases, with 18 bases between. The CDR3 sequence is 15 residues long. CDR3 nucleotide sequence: TGTGCCAGCAGCTTGGTGGTTAACCGGGTTGGAAAACTGTTTTTT. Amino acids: CASSLVVNRVGKLFF.